This TCR beta chain was sequenced during a study of cytomegalovirus exposure and HLA in healthy donors. General study findings and limits: There were some public TCRs occurring in many donors, but most TCR sequences were rare. Being productive about 87% or about 30% of the time was typical of most TCR beta V segments in an earlier analysis.

PCR primers comprised 60 Vbeta and 13 Jbeta primers. Some clones are missing from TCRdb's copy, which holds only in-frame ones; the method was immunoSEQ multiplex PCR. This sample has fewer than 100,000 clones; roughly three quarters occur once, and the top ten carry about 0.71%. Germline values: CDR1 MNHEY, CDR2 SVGAGI. This CDR3 has 15 amino acids. V was cut by 6 bases and J by 3 bases, with 18 bases left in between. Remarks on this clone: Its antigen is currently unknown.

The sequence came from a woman aged 60-75 years in good health and CMV-seronegative. Sequencing was carried out using PBMCs. The V call is TRBV6-5, the J call TRBJ2-7, with D possibly matching TRBD1 (7 bases). The chain's CDR3 is CASRSQGGEGYEQYF. The CDR3, as DNA: TGTGCCAGCAGGAGCCAGGGGGGAGAGGGCTACGAGCAGTACTTC.